The clone carrying this T cell receptor (beta chain) has only one observation. Its antigen is as yet unknown. In the sorted-subset replicate PCRs, roughly 210 ng DNA, roughly 29,000 T cell genomes, was used. Authors' methods: ImmunoSEQ sequences covered only the junction and lacked quality scores; filtering therefore differed. Generated by immunoSEQ multiplex PCR, the TCRdb table keeps only in-frame clones and is missing some. V and J calls and clone size are as listed in that table; D and trimming were resolved from the DNA. The table includes roughly 2.1 million clones, about 92% detected once. This specimen belongs to a study of shared clonotypes between healthy human individuals. Regarding the study as a whole: Rarefaction curves obtained for sorted subsets showed sequencing incomplete despite large depth. Compared with memory subsets, naive subsets generally had larger estimated richness.

CD8 cells classed as naive were CD45RO-negative and positively selected for CCR7, excluding terminally differentiated effector memory CD45RA+ cells. The CDR3 spans 13 residues. Germline-derived CDR1 and CDR2 are SEHNR and FQNEAQ (reference sequence). The sequence was collected from a man aged 18 to 29 in good health. Some clones in this sample may be carry-over from other donors' samples. The chain couples TRBV7-9 to TRBJ2-5; the D is unclear. The DNA end is a closer match to TRBJ2-7, so the J assignment may be wrong. The sample comprised naive CD8+ T cells from PBMCs. CDR3 nucleotide sequence: TGTGCCAGCAGCTTAGGCTACTCCTACGAGCAGTACTTC. Its translation is CASSLGYSYEQYF.